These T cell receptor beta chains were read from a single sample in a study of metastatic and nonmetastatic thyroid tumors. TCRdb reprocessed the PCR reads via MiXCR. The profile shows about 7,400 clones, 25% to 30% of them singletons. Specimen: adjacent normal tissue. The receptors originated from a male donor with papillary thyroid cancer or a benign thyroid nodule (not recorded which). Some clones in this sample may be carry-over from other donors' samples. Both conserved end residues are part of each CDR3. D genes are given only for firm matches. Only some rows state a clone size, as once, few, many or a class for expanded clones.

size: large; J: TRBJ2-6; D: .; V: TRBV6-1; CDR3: CASEITPSGANVLTF; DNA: TGTGCCAGCGAGATAACCCCCTCTGGGGCCAACGTCCTGACTTTC
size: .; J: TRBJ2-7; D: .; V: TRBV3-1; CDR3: CASSPAPHEQYF; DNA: TGTGCCAGCAGCCCCGCCCCCCACGAGCAGTACTTC
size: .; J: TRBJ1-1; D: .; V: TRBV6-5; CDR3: CASSYGRGGDGNTEAFF; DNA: TGTGCCAGCAGTTACGGGCGGGGGGGCGATGGGAACACTGAAGCTTTCTTT
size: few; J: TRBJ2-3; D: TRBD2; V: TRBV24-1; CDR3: CAPDGGLLSDTQYF; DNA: TGTGCCCCGGACGGGGGGTTGTTGTCAGATACGCAGTATTTT
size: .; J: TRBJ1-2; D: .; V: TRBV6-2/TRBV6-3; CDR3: CASSYSGRANYGYTF; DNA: TGTGCCAGCAGTTACTCCGGCAGGGCTAACTATGGCTACACCTTC
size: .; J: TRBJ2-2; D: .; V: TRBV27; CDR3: CASSSYEARNTGELFF; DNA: TGTGCCAGCAGTTCATACGAGGCTCGAAACACCGGGGAGCTGTTTTTT
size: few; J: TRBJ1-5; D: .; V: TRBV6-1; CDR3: CASSDVRSYNQPQHF; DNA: TGTGCCAGCAGTGACGTGAGGAGTTACAATCAGCCCCAGCATTTT
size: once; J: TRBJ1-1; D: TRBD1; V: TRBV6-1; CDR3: CASRKGGQGPEAFF; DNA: TGTGCCAGCAGGAAGGGGGGACAGGGACCTGAAGCTTTCTTT
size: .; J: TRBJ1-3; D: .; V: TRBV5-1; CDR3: CASSLSSSGNTIYF; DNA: TGCGCCAGCAGCTTATCGAGCTCTGGAAACACCATATATTTT
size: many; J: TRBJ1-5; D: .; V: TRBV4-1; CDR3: CASSQEGQGRAGSNQPQHF; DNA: TGCGCCAGCAGCCAAGAAGGGCAGGGCCGCGCCGGGAGCAATCAGCCCCAGCATTTT
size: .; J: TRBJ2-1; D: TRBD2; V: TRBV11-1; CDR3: CASSLGRASGSSYNEQFF; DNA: TGTGCCAGCAGCTTAGGTCGTGCTAGCGGGAGCTCCTACAATGAGCAGTTCTTC
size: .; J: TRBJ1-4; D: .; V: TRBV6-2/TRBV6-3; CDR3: CASSWTTTTNEKLFF; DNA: TGTGCCAGCAGTTGGACAACTACAACTAATGAAAAACTGTTTTTT
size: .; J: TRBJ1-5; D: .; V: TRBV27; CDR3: CASSLSPGEQPQHF; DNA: TGTGCCAGCAGTTTATCCCCAGGGGAACAGCCCCAGCATTTT
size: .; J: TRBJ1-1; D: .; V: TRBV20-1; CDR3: CSARQTMNTEAFF; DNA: TGCAGTGCGCGACAGACCATGAACACTGAAGCTTTCTTT
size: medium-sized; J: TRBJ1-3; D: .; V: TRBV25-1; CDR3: CASSEWEGNTIYF; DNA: TGTGCCAGCAGTGAATGGGAGGGAAACACCATATATTTT
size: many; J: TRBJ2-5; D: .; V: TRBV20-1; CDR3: CSVLAGQGAGTQYF; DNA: TGCAGTGTTTTAGCGGGGCAGGGGGCCGGGACCCAGTACTTC
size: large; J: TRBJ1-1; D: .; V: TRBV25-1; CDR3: CASSDRDLATEAFF; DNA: TGTGCCAGCAGTGATCGGGATCTAGCCACTGAAGCTTTCTTT
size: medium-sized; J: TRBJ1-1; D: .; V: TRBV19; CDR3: CASSIAAVTEAFF; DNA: TGTGCCAGTAGTATAGCGGCAGTCACTGAAGCTTTCTTT
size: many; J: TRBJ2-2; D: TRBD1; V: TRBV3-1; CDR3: CASSQSGGGNTGELFF; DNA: TGTGCCAGCAGCCAATCAGGGGGCGGGAACACCGGGGAGCTGTTTTTT
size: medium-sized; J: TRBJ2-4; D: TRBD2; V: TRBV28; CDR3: CASSIKTSGKNIQYF; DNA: TGTGCCAGCAGTATTAAGACTAGCGGGAAAAACATTCAGTACTTC
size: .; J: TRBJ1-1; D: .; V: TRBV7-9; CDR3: CASSSTYSNTEAFF; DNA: TGTGCCAGCAGCTCCACTTACTCGAACACTGAAGCTTTCTTT
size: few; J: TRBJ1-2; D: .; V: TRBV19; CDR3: CASSERTANYGYTF; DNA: TGTGCCAGTAGTGAAAGGACGGCTAACTATGGCTACACCTTC
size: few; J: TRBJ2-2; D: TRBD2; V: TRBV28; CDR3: CASSLTGLAGRNTGELFF; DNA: TGTGCCAGCAGTTTAACCGGACTAGCGGGCAGGAACACCGGGGAGCTGTTTTTT
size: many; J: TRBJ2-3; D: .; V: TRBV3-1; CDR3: CASSQFTTRSSTDTQYF; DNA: TGTGCCAGCAGCCAGTTTACAACTCGATCTAGCACAGATACGCAGTATTTT
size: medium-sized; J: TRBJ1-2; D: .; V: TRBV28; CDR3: CASSLTSREIYGYTF; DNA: TGTGCCAGCAGTTTGACTTCCCGGGAGATCTATGGCTACACCTTC
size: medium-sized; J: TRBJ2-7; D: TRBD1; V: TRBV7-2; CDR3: CASSFSGQGYYEQYF; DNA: TGTGCCAGCAGCTTCTCCGGACAGGGTTACTACGAGCAGTACTTC
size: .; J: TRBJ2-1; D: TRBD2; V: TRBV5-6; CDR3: CASSFLTSGRYNEQFF; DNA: TGTGCCAGCAGCTTTCTTACTAGCGGGAGATACAATGAGCAGTTCTTC
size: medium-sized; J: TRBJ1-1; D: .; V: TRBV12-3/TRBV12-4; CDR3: CASSLQGGDPEAFF; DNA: TGTGCCAGCAGTTTACAGGGTGGTGACCCTGAAGCTTTCTTT
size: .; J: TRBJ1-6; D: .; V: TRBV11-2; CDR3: CASSLVGQSNSPLHF; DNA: TGTGCCAGCAGCTTAGTCGGACAGAGTAATTCACCCCTCCACTTT
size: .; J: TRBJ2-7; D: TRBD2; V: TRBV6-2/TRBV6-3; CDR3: CASSYKGLVPYEQYF; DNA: TGTGCCAGCAGTTACAAAGGACTAGTACCCTACGAGCAGTACTTC
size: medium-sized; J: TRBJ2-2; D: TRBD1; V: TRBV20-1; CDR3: CSARGQGEPGELFF; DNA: TGCAGTGCTAGAGGTCAGGGGGAGCCCGGGGAGCTGTTTTTT
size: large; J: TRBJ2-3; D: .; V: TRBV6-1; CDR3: CASSQEVDTQYF; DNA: TGTGCCAGCAGCCAAGAAGTAGATACGCAGTATTTT
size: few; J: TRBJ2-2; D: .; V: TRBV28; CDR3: CASSLRAGRGELFF; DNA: TGTGCCAGCAGTTTACGAGCCGGGAGAGGGGAGCTGTTTTTT
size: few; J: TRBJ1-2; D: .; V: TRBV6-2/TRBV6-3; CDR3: CASVGVDKYGYTF; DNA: TGTGCCAGCGTTGGGGTAGACAAGTATGGATACACCTTC
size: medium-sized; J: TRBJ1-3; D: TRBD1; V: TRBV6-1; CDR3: CASSEWTGEGGNTIYF; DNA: TGTGCCAGCAGTGAGTGGACAGGGGAAGGTGGAAACACCATATATTTT
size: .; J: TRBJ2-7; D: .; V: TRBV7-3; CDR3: CASSLRDLEGEQYF; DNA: TGTGCCAGCAGCTTGCGGGACCTGGAGGGCGAGCAGTACTTC
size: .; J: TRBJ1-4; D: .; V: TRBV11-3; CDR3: CASSPGGGEKLFF; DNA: TGTGCCAGCAGCCCAGGAGGGGGTGAAAAACTGTTTTTT
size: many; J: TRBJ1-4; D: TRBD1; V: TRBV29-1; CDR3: CSVEKQGSGGEKLFF; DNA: TGCAGCGTTGAAAAACAGGGGTCAGGGGGAGAAAAACTGTTTTTT
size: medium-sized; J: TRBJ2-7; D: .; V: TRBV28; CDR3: CASKLGGAPYEQYF; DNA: TGTGCCAGCAAGTTAGGGGGGGCCCCCTACGAGCAGTACTTC
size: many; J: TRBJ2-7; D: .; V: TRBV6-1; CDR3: CASSELDSLTTYEQYF; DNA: TGTGCCAGCAGTGAACTGGACAGCTTAACCACCTACGAGCAGTACTTC
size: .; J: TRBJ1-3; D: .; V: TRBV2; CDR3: CASSDQLGNTIYF; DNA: TGTGCCAGCAGTGACCAGCTTGGAAACACCATATATTTT
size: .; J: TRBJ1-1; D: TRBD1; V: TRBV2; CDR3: CASRDSPTGGGGAFF; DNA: TGTGCCAGCAGAGACAGTCCCACAGGGGGCGGGGGAGCTTTCTTT
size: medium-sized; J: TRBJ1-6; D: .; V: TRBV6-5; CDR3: CASSYVGSSSPLHF; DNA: TGTGCCAGCAGTTACGTGGGATCCAGCTCACCCCTCCACTTT
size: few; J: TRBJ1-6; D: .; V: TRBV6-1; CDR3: CASSPRTRSPLHF; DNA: TGTGCCAGCAGCCCTCGGACCCGTTCACCCCTCCACTTT
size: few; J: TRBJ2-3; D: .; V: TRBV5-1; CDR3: CASSFLHWGRTDTQYF; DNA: TGCGCCAGCAGCTTCCTCCATTGGGGGAGAACAGATACGCAGTATTTT
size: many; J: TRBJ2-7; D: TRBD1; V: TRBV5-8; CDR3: CASSFLTGAGDF; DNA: TGTGCCAGCAGCTTTCTGACAGGGGCCGGGGACTTC
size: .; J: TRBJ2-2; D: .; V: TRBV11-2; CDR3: CASSFLTGVDTGELFF; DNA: TGTGCCAGCAGCTTCCTTACAGGTGTAGACACCGGGGAGCTGTTTTTT
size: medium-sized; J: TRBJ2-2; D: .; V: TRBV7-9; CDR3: CASSWIHGELFF; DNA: TGTGCCAGCAGCTGGATACACGGGGAGCTGTTTTTT
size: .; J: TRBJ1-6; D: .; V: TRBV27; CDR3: CASSSRVGKSPLHF; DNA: TGTGCCAGCAGTAGCAGGGTGGGAAAGTCACCCCTCCACTTT
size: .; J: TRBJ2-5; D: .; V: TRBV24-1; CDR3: CATSGSGSLETQYF; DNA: TGTGCCACCAGTGGTTCCGGGAGCCTGGAGACCCAGTACTTC
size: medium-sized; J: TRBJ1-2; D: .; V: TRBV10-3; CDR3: CAISGGESAGYGYTF; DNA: TGTGCCATCAGTGGGGGAGAGTCGGCAGGCTATGGCTACACCTTC
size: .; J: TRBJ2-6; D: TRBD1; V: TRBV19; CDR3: CASSIRTGISGANVLTF; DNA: TGTGCCAGTAGTATTAGGACAGGCATCTCTGGGGCCAACGTCCTGACTTTC
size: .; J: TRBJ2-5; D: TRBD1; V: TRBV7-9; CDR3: CASSRGTGGQETQYF; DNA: TGTGCCAGCAGCCGGGGGACAGGGGGCCAAGAGACCCAGTACTTC
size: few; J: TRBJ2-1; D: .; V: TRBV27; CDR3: CASSLSVNSYNEQFF; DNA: TGTGCCAGCAGTTTATCGGTAAACTCCTACAATGAGCAGTTCTTC
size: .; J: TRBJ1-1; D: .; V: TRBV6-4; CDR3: CASSVDNSNTEAFF; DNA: TGTGCCAGCAGTGTTGACAACTCCAACACTGAAGCTTTCTTT